This T cell receptor (beta chain) originates from a study of CD8+CD57+ T cells in acquired aplastic anemia. Whole-study results and caveats: Significance was not reached for CD8+ Simpson's diversity between patients and controls.

This clonotype was counted many times. Its antigen is undetermined. V shed 4 bases and J 0 bases; nucleotides not matched to a gene: 4. Germline CDR1 is MNHEY and CDR2 is SMNVEV (reference sequence). The CDR3 totals 15 residues. The TCR beta profiling, which covered VDJ combination and CDR3 sequence, was carried out using genomic DNA as the template. TCRdb used MiXCR to reprocess the reads, holding one entry per CDR3 protein. The table shows more than 250,000 distinct CDR3 sequences, with approximately 56% occurring only once. The sequence was obtained from a human donor with severe aplastic anemia or a healthy control (not recorded which). Material for sequencing was sorted CD4+, CD8+, or CD8+CD57+ T cells (not recorded which) from PBMCs. The chain recombines TRBV27 with TRBJ2-7; TRBD2 agrees at 9 bases. The CDR3 here is CASSSSSGGSYEQYF. In DNA form, the CDR3 reads TGTGCCAGCAGTTCCAGTAGCGGGGGCTCCTACGAGCAGTACTTC.